These T cell receptor beta chains were read from a single sample in a study of T-cell reconstitution after alpha-beta-depleted transplantation in children. From the PCR reads, TCRdb called clonotypes with MiXCR, one entry per CDR3 protein. The sample lists around 530,000 distinct CDR3 sequences, less than 35% occurring once. Sequencing used PBMCs from the stem cell graft donor, obtained from the stem cell graft. These receptor sequences come from a human donor who donated a stem cell graft to a child with aplastic anemia. Each CDR3 is given with its conserved first and last residue. The D gene is left open where the match is weak. Only part of the rows carry a size: once, few, many, or a class if the clone is expanded.

J | V | size | D | DNA | CDR3
TRBJ2-3 | TRBV3-1 | - | - | TGTGCCAGCAGCCCCATGAGCGGGACAGATACGCAGTATTTT | CASSPMSGTDTQYF
TRBJ2-5 | TRBV20-1 | few | - | TGCAGTGCTAGAGTCAGGACTAACCAAGAGACCCAGTACTTC | CSARVRTNQETQYF
TRBJ1-5 | TRBV20-1 | - | - | TGCAGTGCTAGAGATTCATCCGACGGGGCGAGTCAGCCCCAGCATTTT | CSARDSSDGASQPQHF
TRBJ2-7 | TRBV28 | - | TRBD2 | TGTGCCAGCAGGGATCTCTTAGCGGGAGCGTACCACGAGCAGTACTTC | CASRDLLAGAYHEQYF
TRBJ2-1 | TRBV10-3 | - | TRBD1 | TGTGCCATCAGTGGGAGCCAGGGACAGGGTTTAGGCTTCAATGAGCAGTTCTTC | CAISGSQGQGLGFNEQFF
TRBJ2-2 | TRBV12-5 | - | - | TGTGCTAGTGGTTTTCTTCCCGGGGAGCTGTTTTTT | CASGFLPGELFF
TRBJ2-5 | TRBV6-2/TRBV6-3 | few | - | TGTGCCAGCAGCTGGGGCTCCAGCGACCAAGAGACCCAGTACTTC | CASSWGSSDQETQYF
TRBJ2-3 | TRBV6-5 | - | TRBD2 | TGTGCCAGCAGTTCATCGGGGGTAGCGGGAGTAGATACGCAGTATTTT | CASSSSGVAGVDTQYF
TRBJ2-2 | TRBV28 | few | TRBD1 | TGTGCCAGCAGTACCCGGGACAGCTCATTCACCGGGGAGCTGTTTTTT | CASSTRDSSFTGELFF
TRBJ2-2 | TRBV3-1 | - | TRBD1 | TGTGCCAGCAGCCAACCCCCGGGACAGGAGACCACCGGGGAGCTGTTTTTT | CASSQPPGQETTGELFF
TRBJ1-4 | TRBV5-1 | few | - | TGCGCCAGCAGCTCGGGACGGCAGAATGAAAAACTGTTTTTT | CASSSGRQNEKLFF
TRBJ2-5 | TRBV10-3 | few | - | TGTGCCATCCGCCAGGACCCGCAAGAGACCCAGTACTTC | CAIRQDPQETQYF
TRBJ2-1 | TRBV27 | - | - | TGTGCCAGCAGTTCGAGGCAAGGACACGGTTTAGACAATGAGCAGTTCTTC | CASSSRQGHGLDNEQFF
TRBJ2-2 | TRBV11-1 | few | - | TGTGCCAGCAGCTGGCGGCCCGGTCGAACCGGGGAGCTGTTTTTT | CASSWRPGRTGELFF
TRBJ2-3 | TRBV25-1 | few | - | TGTGCCACCACAGGGAAGAGCACAGATACGCAGTATTTT | CATTGKSTDTQYF
TRBJ1-1 | TRBV29-1 | - | - | TGCAGCGCCCGGACAGTGAACACTGAAGCTTTCTTT | CSARTVNTEAFF
TRBJ2-7 | TRBV5-1 | - | - | TGCGCCAGCAGCCGGAACACAGACTCCTACGAGCAGTACTTC | CASSRNTDSYEQYF
TRBJ2-3 | TRBV7-9 | few | TRBD2 | TGTGCCAGCAGCTCCCCAGCGGGAGCTTCCGCAGATACGCAGTATTTT | CASSSPAGASADTQYF
TRBJ2-7 | TRBV15 | few | TRBD1 | TGTGCCACCGGAACAACCGGGACAGGGATTTCCTACGAGCAGTACTTC | CATGTTGTGISYEQYF
TRBJ1-1 | TRBV28 | few | TRBD1 | TGTGCCAGTTTGACAGGGGCGGTTAACACTGAAGCTTTCTTT | CASLTGAVNTEAFF
TRBJ2-1 | TRBV3-1 | - | TRBD2 | TGTGCCAGCAGCCAAGTAAGCGGGAGGGCAACGTTCTTC | CASSQVSGRATFF
TRBJ2-7 | TRBV5-1 | few | - | TGCGCCAGCAGCTCGGGGGGACAGGTAGCCTACGAGCAGTACTTC | CASSSGGQVAYEQYF
TRBJ2-7 | TRBV7-2 | - | TRBD2 | TGTGCCAGCAGCTTAGCCCTTTCTCTAGCGGGAGGCTCCTACGAGCAGTACTTC | CASSLALSLAGGSYEQYF
TRBJ2-5 | TRBV5-6 | - | - | TGTGCCAGCAGCTCAGGGGGGATTTGGTCGGAGACCCAGTACTTC | CASSSGGIWSETQYF
TRBJ1-4 | TRBV27 | - | TRBD1 | TGTGCCAGCAGTCCCAACCCGACAGGGAGGCGAGAAAAACTGTTTTTT | CASSPNPTGRREKLFF
TRBJ2-3 | TRBV12-3/TRBV12-4 | few | TRBD2 | TGTGCCAGCAGCCCGAGGGGGCTAGCGGGAACAGATACGCAGTATTTT | CASSPRGLAGTDTQYF
TRBJ1-2 | TRBV12-3/TRBV12-4 | few | - | TGTGCCAGCAGCCCTTCAGACAGTTATGGCTACACCTTC | CASSPSDSYGYTF
TRBJ1-4 | TRBV7-9 | - | - | TGTGCCAGCAGCACGCCGGGAGTCAGGGGTGAAAAACTGTTTTTT | CASSTPGVRGEKLFF
TRBJ1-1 | TRBV7-8 | - | - | TGTGCCAGCAGCTTACAAGTCTACACTGAAGCTTTCTTT | CASSLQVYTEAFF
TRBJ1-1 | TRBV28 | - | - | TGTGCCAGCAGTTTATTTATCCGGGTCGGGGGATTGAACACTGAAGCTTTCTTT | CASSLFIRVGGLNTEAFF
TRBJ2-7 | TRBV29-1 | - | TRBD2 | TGCAGCGTAGAAGATTGGGGGGGGATTGGCGAGCAGTACTTC | CSVEDWGGIGEQYF
TRBJ2-7 | TRBV20-1 | - | TRBD2 | TGCAGTGCCCCGGGGGGGACCTGGGACTACGAGCAGTACTTC | CSAPGGTWDYEQYF
TRBJ2-1 | TRBV7-8 | - | TRBD2 | TGTGCCAGCAGCCATGGAGCGGGAGGGCCTTCCTACAATGAGCAGTTCTTC | CASSHGAGGPSYNEQFF
TRBJ1-1 | TRBV29-1 | few | TRBD1 | TGCAGCGGTCGACCTAAGCAGGGGGCTGAAGCTTTCTTT | CSGRPKQGAEAFF
TRBJ1-1 | TRBV20-1 | - | - | TGCAGTGCTAGAGCTTTGACAGGCGCTGAAGCTTTCTTT | CSARALTGAEAFF
TRBJ2-5 | TRBV29-1 | - | - | TGCAGCGCCGGGGACCAACGAGAGACCCAGTACTTC | CSAGDQRETQYF
TRBJ2-1 | TRBV24-1 | - | - | TGTGCCACCAGTGTGGGGGCCTCCAATGAGCAGTTCTTC | CATSVGASNEQFF
TRBJ1-1 | TRBV7-9 | - | TRBD1 | TGTGCCAGCCTTTTAAGGGGGCGGGCTGAAGCTTTCTTT | CASLLRGRAEAFF
TRBJ1-1 | TRBV6-1 | few | TRBD1 | TGTGCCAGCAGCGGACAGGGGCCTATAATGAACACTGAAGCTTTCTTT | CASSGQGPIMNTEAFF
TRBJ2-5 | TRBV29-1 | - | TRBD1 | TGCAGCGTTAGCTACAGGGGGCGGGAGACCCAGTACTTC | CSVSYRGRETQYF
TRBJ2-3 | TRBV14 | - | - | TGTGCCAGCAGCCCTTCTTGGGATACGCAGTATTTT | CASSPSWDTQYF
TRBJ1-4 | TRBV7-2 | - | - | TGTGCCAGCAGCTTAATGGGCGGGCTCGAAAAACTGTTTTTT | CASSLMGGLEKLFF
TRBJ1-4 | TRBV6-2/TRBV6-3 | - | - | TGTGCCAGCAGACCTTCAAACGGAAAACTGTTTTTT | CASRPSNGKLFF
TRBJ2-7 | TRBV12-3/TRBV12-4 | few | - | TGTGCCAGCAGTTTGGCCAGCAGTGTGCAGTACTTC | CASSLASSVQYF
TRBJ2-3 | TRBV5-1 | few | - | TGCGCCAGCAGCTTGGGGGAAGGGGCCATCACAGATACGCAGTATTTT | CASSLGEGAITDTQYF
TRBJ1-6 | TRBV12-3/TRBV12-4 | - | - | TGTGCCAGCAGTTTAGTTTTCCCCGACGGGGATAATTCACCCCTCCACTTT | CASSLVFPDGDNSPLHF
TRBJ1-1 | TRBV30 | - | - | TGTGCCTGGACCCCAGGGTGGGGAAGCACTGAAGCTTTCTTT | CAWTPGWGSTEAFF
TRBJ1-5 | TRBV19 | many | - | TGTGCCAGTAGCCAGGACGGTAGACAGCCCCAGCATTTT | CASSQDGRQPQHF
TRBJ1-2 | TRBV7-9 | few | - | TGTGCCGGGGCTAGGACCGATTATGGCTACACCTTC | CAGARTDYGYTF
TRBJ1-1 | TRBV2 | - | - | TGTGCCAGCAGCCAAAAACTAACCGTAGGCACTGAAGCTTTCTTT | CASSQKLTVGTEAFF